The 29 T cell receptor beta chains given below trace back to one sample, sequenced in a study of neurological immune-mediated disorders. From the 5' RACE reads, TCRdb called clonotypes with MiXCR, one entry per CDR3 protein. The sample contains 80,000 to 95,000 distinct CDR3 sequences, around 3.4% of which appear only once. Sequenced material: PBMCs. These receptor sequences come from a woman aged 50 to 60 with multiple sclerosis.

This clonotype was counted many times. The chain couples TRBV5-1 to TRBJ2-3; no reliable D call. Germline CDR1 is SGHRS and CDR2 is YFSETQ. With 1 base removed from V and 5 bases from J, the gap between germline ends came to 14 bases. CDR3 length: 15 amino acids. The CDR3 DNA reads TGCGCCAGCAGCTTGAGTTTCGGTTTTAGAGATACGCAGTATTTT. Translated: CASSLSFGFRDTQYF.

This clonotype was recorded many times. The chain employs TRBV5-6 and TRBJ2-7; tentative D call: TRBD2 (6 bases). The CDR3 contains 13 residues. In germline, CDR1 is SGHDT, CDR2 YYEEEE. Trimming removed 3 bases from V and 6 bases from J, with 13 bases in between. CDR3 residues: CASSSGVRSEQYF. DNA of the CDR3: TGTGCCAGCAGCTCGGGGGTTCGCTCCGAGCAGTACTTC. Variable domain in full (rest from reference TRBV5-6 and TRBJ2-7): DAGVTQSPTHLIKTRGQQVTLRCSPKSGHDTVSWYQQALGQGPQFIFQYYEEEERQRGNFPDRFSGHQFPNYSSELNVNALLLGDSALYLCASSSGVRSEQYFGPGTRLTVT.

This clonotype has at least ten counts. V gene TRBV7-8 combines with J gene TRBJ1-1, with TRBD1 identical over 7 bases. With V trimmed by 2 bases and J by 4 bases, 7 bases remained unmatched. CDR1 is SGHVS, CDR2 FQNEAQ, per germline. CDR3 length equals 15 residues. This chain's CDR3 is CASSLREGASTEAFF. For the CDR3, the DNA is TGTGCCAGCAGCTTAAGGGAGGGGGCGTCCACTGAAGCTTTCTTT. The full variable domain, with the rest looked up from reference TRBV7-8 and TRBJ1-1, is GAGVSQSPRYKVAKRGQDVALRCDPISGHVSLFWYQQALGQGPEFLTYFQNEAQLDKSGLPSDRFFAERPEGSVSTLKIQRTQQEDSAVYLCASSLREGASTEAFFGQGTRLTVV.

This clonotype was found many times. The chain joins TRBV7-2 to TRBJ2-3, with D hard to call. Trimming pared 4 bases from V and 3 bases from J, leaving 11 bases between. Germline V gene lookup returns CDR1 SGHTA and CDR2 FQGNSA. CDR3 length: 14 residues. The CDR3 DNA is TGTGCCAGCAGCTCTACGGCGCGGACAGATACGCAGTATTTT. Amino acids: CASSSTARTDTQYF.

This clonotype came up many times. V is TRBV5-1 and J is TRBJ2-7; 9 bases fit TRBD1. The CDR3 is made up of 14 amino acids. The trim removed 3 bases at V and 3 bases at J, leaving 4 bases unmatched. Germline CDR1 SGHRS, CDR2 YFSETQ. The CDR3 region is CASSYDRGDYEQYF. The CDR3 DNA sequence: TGCGCCAGCAGCTACGACAGGGGGGACTACGAGCAGTACTTC.

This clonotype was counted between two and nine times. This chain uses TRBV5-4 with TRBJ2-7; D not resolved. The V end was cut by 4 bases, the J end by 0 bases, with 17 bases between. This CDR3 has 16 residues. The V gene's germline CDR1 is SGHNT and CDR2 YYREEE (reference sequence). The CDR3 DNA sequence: TGTGCCAGCAGCCCAACCGTTCGGATGGACTCCTACGAGCAGTACTTC. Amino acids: CASSPTVRMDSYEQYF.

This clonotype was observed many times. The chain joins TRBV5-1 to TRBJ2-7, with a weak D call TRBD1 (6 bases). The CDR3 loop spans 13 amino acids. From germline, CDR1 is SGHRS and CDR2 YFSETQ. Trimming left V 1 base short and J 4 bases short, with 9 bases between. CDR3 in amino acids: CASSLRGQYEQYF. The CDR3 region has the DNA TGCGCCAGCAGCTTGAGAGGACAGTACGAGCAGTACTTC.

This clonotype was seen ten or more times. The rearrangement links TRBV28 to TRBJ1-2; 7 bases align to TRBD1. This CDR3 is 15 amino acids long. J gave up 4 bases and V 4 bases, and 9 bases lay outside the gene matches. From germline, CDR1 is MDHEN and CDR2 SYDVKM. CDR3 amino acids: CASSSPRGGSYGYTF. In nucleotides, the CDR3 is TGTGCCAGCAGTTCCCCAAGAGGGGGCTCCTATGGCTACACCTTC.

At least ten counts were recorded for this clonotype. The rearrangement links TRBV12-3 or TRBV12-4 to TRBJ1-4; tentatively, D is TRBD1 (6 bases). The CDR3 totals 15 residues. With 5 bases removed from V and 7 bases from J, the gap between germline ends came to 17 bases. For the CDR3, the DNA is TGTGCCAGCAGTACCCGGGACATCTGGGGTGAAAAACTGTTTTTT. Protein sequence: CASSTRDIWGEKLFF.

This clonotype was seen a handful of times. The CDR3 protein is CASSLTHAGVARDTQYF. DNA of the CDR3: TGTGCCAGCAGTCTGACCCATGCGGGGGTTGCAAGAGATACGCAGTATTTT. V gene TRBV12-3 or TRBV12-4 combines with J gene TRBJ2-3; 7 nucleotides line up with TRBD2. The CDR3 length is 17 residues. The V segment lost 5 bases and the J segment 5 bases; nucleotides outside the gene matches: 16.

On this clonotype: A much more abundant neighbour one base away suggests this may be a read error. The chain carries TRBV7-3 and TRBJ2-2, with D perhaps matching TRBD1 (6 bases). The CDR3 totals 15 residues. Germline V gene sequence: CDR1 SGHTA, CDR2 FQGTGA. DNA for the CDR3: TGTGCCAGCAGCATGACAGGTCCCATCACCGGGGCGCTGTTTTTT. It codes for CASSMTGPITGALFF.

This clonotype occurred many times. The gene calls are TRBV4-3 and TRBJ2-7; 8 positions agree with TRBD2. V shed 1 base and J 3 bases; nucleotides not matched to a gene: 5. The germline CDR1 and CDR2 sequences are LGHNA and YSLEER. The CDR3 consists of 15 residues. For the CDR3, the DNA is TGCGCCAGCAGCCAAGCGGGGGGGCGCTTCTACGAGCAGTACTTC. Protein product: CASSQAGGRFYEQYF.

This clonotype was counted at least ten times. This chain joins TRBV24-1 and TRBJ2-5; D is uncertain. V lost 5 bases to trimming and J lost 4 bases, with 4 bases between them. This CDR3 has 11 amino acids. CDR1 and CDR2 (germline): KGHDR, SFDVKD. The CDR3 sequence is CATSAGETQYF. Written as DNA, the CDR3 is TGTGCCACCAGTGCGGGAGAGACCCAGTACTTC.

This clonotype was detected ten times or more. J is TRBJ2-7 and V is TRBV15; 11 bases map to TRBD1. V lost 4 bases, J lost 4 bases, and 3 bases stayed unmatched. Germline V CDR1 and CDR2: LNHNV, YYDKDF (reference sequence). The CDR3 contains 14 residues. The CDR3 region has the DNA TGTGCCACCAGCAACCGGGACAGGGGGTACGAGCAGTACTTC. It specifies CATSNRDRGYEQYF.

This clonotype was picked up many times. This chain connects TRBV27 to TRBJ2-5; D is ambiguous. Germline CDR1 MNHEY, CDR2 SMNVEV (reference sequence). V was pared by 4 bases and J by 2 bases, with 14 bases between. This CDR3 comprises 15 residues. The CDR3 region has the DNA TGTGCCAGCAGTTCCGGATTCAGATCGCAAGAGACCCAGTACTTC. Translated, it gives CASSSGFRSQETQYF.

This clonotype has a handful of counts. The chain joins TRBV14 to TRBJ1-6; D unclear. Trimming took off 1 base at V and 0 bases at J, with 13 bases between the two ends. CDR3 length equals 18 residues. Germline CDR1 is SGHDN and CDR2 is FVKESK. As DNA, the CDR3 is TGTGCCAGCAGCCAAGTTGGTGACCCCAGCTCCTATAATTCACCCCTCCACTTT. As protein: CASSQVGDPSSYNSPLHF.

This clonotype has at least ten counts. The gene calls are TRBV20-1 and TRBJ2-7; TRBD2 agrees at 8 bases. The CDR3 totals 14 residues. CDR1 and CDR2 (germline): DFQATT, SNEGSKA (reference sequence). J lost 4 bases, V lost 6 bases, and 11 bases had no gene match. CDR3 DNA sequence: TGCAGTGCACCAAGGGCGGGGGGAGAATACGAGCAGTACTTC. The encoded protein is CSAPRAGGEYEQYF.

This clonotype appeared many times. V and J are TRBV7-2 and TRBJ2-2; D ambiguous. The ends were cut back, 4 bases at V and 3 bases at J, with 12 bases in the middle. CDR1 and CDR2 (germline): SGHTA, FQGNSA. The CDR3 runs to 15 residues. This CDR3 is CASSSGQTYTGELFF. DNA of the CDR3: TGTGCCAGCAGCTCCGGTCAGACCTACACCGGGGAGCTGTTTTTT.

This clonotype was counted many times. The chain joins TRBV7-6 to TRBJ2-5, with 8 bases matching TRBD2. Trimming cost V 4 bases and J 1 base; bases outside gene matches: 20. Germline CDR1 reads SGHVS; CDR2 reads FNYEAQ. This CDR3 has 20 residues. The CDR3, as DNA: TGTGCCAGCAGCTCTAATGGGCGGGGGGCCCGACACTTCCCCCAAGAGACCCAGTACTTC. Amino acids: CASSSNGRGARHFPQETQYF.

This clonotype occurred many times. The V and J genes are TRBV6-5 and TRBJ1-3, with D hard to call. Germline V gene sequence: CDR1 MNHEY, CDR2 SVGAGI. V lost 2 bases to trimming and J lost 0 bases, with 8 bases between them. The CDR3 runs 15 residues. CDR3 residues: CASSYRWSSGNTIYF. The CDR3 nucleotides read TGTGCCAGCAGTTACCGGTGGAGCTCTGGAAACACCATATATTTT.

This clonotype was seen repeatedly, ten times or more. CDR3 loop: CASSVEGRYTGELFF. DNA of the CDR3: TGTGCCAGCAGCGTAGAAGGCAGATACACCGGGGAGCTGTTTTTT. The rearrangement joins TRBV9 to TRBJ2-2; no clear D. The V end lost 0 bases, the J end lost 3 bases, and 9 bases lay between the germline ends. CDR1 and CDR2 (germline): SGDLS, YYNGEE. The CDR3 runs 15 residues.

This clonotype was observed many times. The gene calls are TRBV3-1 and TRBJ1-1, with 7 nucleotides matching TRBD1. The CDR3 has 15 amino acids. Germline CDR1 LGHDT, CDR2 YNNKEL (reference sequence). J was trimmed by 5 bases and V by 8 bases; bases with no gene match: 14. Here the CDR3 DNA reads TGTGCCAGCGGTCAGGGGGAATGGGGGTTAACTGAAGCTTTCTTT. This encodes CASGQGEWGLTEAFF.

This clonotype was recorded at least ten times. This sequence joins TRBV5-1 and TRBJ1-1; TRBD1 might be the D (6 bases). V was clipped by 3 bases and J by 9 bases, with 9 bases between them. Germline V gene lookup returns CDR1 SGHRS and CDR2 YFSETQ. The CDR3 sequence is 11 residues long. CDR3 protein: CASSSDSKAFF. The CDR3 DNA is TGCGCCAGCAGCTCGGACAGCAAAGCTTTCTTT.

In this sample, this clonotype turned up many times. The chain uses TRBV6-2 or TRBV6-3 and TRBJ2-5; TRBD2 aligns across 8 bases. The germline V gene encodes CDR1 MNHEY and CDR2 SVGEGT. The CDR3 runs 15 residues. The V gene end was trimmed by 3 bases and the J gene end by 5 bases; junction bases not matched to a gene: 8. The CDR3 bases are TGTGCCAGCAGTTATCAGCGGGGGAGTCTGGAGACCCAGTACTTC. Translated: CASSYQRGSLETQYF.

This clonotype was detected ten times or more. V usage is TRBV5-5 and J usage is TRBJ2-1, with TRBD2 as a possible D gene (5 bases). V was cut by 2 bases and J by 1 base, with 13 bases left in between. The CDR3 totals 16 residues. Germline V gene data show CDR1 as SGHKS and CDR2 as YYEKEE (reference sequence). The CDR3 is CASSFEGPGSYNEQFF. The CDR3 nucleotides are TGTGCCAGCAGCTTTGAGGGCCCCGGTTCCTACAATGAGCAGTTCTTC.

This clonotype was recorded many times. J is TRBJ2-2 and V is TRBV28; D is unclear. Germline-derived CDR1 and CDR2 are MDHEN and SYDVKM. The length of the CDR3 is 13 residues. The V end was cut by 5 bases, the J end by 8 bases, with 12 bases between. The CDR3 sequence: CASSTPWAGELFF. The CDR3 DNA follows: TGTGCCAGCAGTACGCCTTGGGCGGGGGAGCTGTTTTTT.

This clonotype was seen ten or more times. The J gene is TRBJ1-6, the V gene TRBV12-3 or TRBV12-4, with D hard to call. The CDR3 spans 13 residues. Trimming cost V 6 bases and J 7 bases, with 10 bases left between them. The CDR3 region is CASRARSNSPLHF. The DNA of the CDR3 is TGTGCCAGCAGGGCCCGATCGAATTCACCCCTCCACTTT.

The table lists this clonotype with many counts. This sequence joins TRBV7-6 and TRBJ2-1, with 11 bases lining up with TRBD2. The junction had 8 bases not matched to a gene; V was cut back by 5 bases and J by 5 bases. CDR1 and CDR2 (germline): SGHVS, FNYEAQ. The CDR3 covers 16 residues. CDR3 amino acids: CASSPARLAGNNEQFF. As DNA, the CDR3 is TGTGCCAGCAGCCCAGCACGACTAGCGGGGAACAATGAGCAGTTCTTC.

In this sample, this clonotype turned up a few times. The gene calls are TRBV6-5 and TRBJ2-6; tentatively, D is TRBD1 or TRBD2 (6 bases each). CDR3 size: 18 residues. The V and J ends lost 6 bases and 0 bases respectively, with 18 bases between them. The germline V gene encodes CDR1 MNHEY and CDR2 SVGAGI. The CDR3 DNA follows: TGTGCCAGCAGCCGACAGAGGGGGGCAAGCTCTGGGGCCAACGTCCTGACTTTC. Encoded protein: CASSRQRGASSGANVLTF.